The source of this T cell receptor (beta chain) is a study of cytomegalovirus exposure and HLA in healthy donors. PCR employed 60 Vbeta and 13 Jbeta primers. Assay used: immunoSEQ multiplex PCR; TCRdb lists only in-frame clones, some missing. Counted here are about 170,000 clones, about four fifths occurring once; the ten biggest clones make up roughly 5%. The CDR3 contains 16 residues. V was cut by 0 bases and J by 2 bases, with 13 bases left in between. Per germline, CDR1 SGHAT and CDR2 FQNNGV. The receptor comes from a woman between 18 and 30 years old in good health and CMV-seropositive. The sequenced sample was PBMCs. The rearrangement links TRBV11-2 to TRBJ2-5; possibly TRBD2 for D (6 bases). CDR3 amino acids: CASSLEPGGVQETQYF. In DNA form, the CDR3 reads TGTGCCAGCAGCTTAGAGCCAGGCGGGGTACAAGAGACCCAGTACTTC.